This T cell receptor (beta chain) is drawn from a study of blood T cell repertoires in COVID-19. On the study more broadly: Sample material is recorded as cDNA or gDNA derived from T cells, B-cell-depleted T cells, or PBMCs.

Patients in Seattle were enrolled during active infection, then followed longitudinally. Trimming cost V 3 bases and J 5 bases; bases outside gene matches: 9. Per the germline V gene, CDR1 is SGHVT and CDR2 is SQSDAQ. The CDR3 covers 16 residues. Data came from immunoSEQ multiplex PCR; TCRdb stores just in-frame clones and leaves some out. Counted here are approximately 400,000 clones, approximately 88% occurring once; the ten biggest clones make up 10% to 15%. The rearrangement links TRBV7-4 to TRBJ1-4; 7 nucleotides align to TRBD1. This clonotype was sampled from a woman aged 50 to 60 with COVID-19, enrolled during active disease. Source material: peripheral blood. CDR3 in amino acids: CASSFGSTGPNEKLFF. The CDR3 DNA reads TGTGCCAGCAGCTTCGGGTCGACAGGGCCGAATGAAAAACTGTTTTTT.